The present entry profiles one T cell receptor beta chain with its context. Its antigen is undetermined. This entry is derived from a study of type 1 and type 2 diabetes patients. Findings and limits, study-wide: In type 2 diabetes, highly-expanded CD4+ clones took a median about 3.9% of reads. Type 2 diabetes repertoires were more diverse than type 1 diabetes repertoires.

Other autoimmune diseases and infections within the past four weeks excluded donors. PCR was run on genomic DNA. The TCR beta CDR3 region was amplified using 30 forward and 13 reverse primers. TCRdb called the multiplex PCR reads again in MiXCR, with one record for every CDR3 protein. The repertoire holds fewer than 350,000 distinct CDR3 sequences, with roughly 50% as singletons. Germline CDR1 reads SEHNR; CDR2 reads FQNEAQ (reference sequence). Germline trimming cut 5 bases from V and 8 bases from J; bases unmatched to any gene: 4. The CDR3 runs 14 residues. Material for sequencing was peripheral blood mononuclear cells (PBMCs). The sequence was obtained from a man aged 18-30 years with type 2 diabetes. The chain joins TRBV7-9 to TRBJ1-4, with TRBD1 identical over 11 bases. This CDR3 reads CASSPGQGVEKLFF. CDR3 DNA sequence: TGTGCCAGCAGCCCGGGACAGGGGGTCGAAAAACTGTTTTTT.